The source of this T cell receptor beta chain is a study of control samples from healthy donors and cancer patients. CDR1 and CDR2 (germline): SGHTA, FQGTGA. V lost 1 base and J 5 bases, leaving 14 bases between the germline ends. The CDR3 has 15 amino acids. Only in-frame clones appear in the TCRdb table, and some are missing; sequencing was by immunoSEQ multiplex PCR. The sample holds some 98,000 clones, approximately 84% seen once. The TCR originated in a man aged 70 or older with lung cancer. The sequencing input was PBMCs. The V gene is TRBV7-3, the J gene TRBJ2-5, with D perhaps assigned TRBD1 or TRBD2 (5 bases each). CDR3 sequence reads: CASSLNGGVRETQYF. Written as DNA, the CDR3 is TGTGCCAGCAGCTTAAATGGGGGAGTTAGGGAGACCCAGTACTTC.